This T cell receptor beta chain was identified during a study of neurological immune-mediated disorders. This CDR3 comprises 12 residues. V dropped 3 bases and J dropped 7 bases, with 8 bases sitting between them. Germline loops: CDR1 KGHSH, CDR2 LQKENI. TCRdb re-derived calls from the 5' RACE reads in MiXCR, one entry per CDR3 protein. This repertoire shows roughly 31,000 distinct CDR3 sequences, 20% to 25% found once; its top ten account for roughly 27%. The TCR was taken from a man aged 45 to 65 with HTLV-1-associated myelopathy (HAM/TSP). This chain connects TRBV18 to TRBJ2-3; D ambiguous. Sequenced: CD4+ T cells from blood. This CDR3 reads CASSPPVHTQYF. The CDR3 DNA reads as TGTGCCAGCTCACCCCCGGTCCATACGCAGTATTTT.